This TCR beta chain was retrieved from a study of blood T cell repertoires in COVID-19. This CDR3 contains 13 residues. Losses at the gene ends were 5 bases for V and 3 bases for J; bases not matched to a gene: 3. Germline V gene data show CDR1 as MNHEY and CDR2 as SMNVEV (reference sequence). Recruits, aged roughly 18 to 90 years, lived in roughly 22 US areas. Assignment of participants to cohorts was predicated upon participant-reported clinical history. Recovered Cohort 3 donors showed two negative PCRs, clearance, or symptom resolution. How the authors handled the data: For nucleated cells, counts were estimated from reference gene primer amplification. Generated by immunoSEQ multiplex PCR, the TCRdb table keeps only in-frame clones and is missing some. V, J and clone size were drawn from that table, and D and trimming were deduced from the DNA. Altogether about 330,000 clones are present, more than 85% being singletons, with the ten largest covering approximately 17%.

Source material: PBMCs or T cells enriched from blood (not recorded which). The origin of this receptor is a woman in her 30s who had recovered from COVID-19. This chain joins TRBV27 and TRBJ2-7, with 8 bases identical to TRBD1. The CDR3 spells CASSEGQGYEQYF. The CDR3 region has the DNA TGTGCCAGCAGTGAAGGACAGGGCTACGAGCAGTACTTC.